The entry below gives a single T cell receptor beta chain sequence along with its context. Its specific antigen is unknown. One base away there is no much larger clone; base qualities are not given. These data belong to a study of blood T cells in healthy people across ages (dated by TCRdb to the mid-2010s). At the level of the whole study: In model experiments, template switching captured about one uniquely barcoded TCR beta cDNA molecule for every two T cells. To avoid experimental bias, donors of different ages were distributed randomly across sequencing lanes. The study measured age-related changes in TCR beta repertoire diversity using deep sequencing normalized with unique cDNA molecular identifiers. Two additional independent replicas of 1 million unique cDNA reads from the same blood draw were analyzed for two donors (one aged 18 to 30 and one aged 80 or older). The donors were divided into four age groups: young (average around 17 years), middle-aged (roughly 42), aged (roughly 66) and long-lived (about 84). On the study overall, not on this receptor specifically: Donor CMV infection status was unknown, potentially confounding age-related changes in expanded clonotypes. Observed TCR beta diversity correlated strongly with the percentage of naive T cells measured by flow cytometry. Compared with the aged group, more naive CD4+ T cells, fewer expanded clones and increased TCR diversity were shown by the long-lived group, suggesting age selection. Bulk unsorted PBMC profiling prevented conclusive comparison of naive and antigen-experienced compartments. Observed TCR beta diversity per million T cells fell roughly linearly with age, and a significant reduction was already apparent by age roughly 40. Estimates of total diversity from one million sequenced T cells were regarded as lower bounds and underestimates.

The donors were roughly 38 Caucasian individuals from Russia, aged roughly 6 to 90 years, who were systemically healthy. About 10 milliliters of peripheral blood were collected from each donor into EDTA-treated Vacutainer tubes. Ficoll-Paque density-gradient centrifugation was used to isolate PBMCs, with at least 6.5 million obtained per sample. Total RNA, at least 5 micrograms per sample, was extracted from PBMCs with Trizol reagent. The percentages of naive CD45RAhigh/CD27high T cells were determined by flow cytometry on a PBMC aliquot from every donor. Reading the germline V gene (reference sequence) gives CDR1 MNHEY and CDR2 SMNVEV. Germline trimming amounts to 8 bases on V and 2 bases on J, with 12 as the count of junction bases outside the gene matches. The CDR3, from cysteine to phenylalanine, totals 15 residues. Of all the DNA, just the CDR3 is kept, 45 bases in frame from base 1. The library was obtained by 5' RACE. Instrument used: Illumina HiSeq 2500. A second PCR of roughly 7 to 11 cycles was performed with a sample-barcoded 5' primer and a J-beta primer mix. A template-switch 5' adaptor carrying 12 random nucleotides introduced a unique molecular identifier onto each TCR beta cDNA molecule. At least 2.5 million CDR3-containing paired-end reads were obtained from each sample. First-strand cDNA was synthesized from all RNA with the Mint cDNA synthesis kit, primed by a TRBC-specific oligonucleotide. Following uracil-DNA glycosylase treatment, all cDNA underwent a first 18-cycle PCR with the universal primers M1SS and BC2_uni_R. The original methods were these. Each sample was normalized by randomly selecting 1 million high-quality reads, each carrying a distinct molecular identifier. Instead of being binned into consensus sequences, reads with shared molecular identifiers were discarded. MiTCR, with a Q25 quality threshold and the strictest error-elimination algorithm, was used for CDR3 identification, clonotype clustering and error correction. A nonparametric unseen species model with Euler transformation was used to estimate a lower bound on total TCR beta diversity. Clones were called with MiXCR by TCRdb after fastp trimmed the public reads at Q25, and only in-frame beta chains were retained. Every CDR3 protein is listed once, alongside the most common genes and DNA of its rows. The V and J calls shown here were made by TCRdb, not taken from the authors' results. The sample has 380,000 or so distinct CDR3 sequences on record, over 45% of them singletons. The ten top clones hold 45% to 60% of the sample.

Sequenced: blood. The V gene is TRBV27 and the J gene is TRBJ2-7; 7 central bases correspond to TRBD1. The TCR sequence derives from a man aged 55 to 70 in good health. Here is the DNA: TGTGCCAGCTCATTAGACTCGGGACAGACCTACGAGCAGTACTTC. This codes for CASSLDSGQTYEQYF.